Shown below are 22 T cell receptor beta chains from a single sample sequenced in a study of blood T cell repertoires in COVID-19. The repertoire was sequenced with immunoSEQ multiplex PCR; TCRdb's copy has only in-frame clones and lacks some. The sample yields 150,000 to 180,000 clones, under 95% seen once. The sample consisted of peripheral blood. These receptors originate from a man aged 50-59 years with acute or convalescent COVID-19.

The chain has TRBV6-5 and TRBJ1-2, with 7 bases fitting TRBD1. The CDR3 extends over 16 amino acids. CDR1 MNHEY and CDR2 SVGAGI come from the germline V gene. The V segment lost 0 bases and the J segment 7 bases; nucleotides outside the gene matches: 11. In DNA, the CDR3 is TGTGCCAGCAGTTACTCAACAGGGGCAGCCAGGACTGGCTACACCTTC. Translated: CASSYSTGAARTGYTF.

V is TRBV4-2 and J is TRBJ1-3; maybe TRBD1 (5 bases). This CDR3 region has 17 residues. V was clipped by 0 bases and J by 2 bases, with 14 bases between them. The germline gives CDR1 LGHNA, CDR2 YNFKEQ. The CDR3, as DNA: TGTGCCAGCAGCCAAGAAGTATTGGCGGGGGCTGGAAACACCATATATTTT. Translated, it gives CASSQEVLAGAGNTIYF.

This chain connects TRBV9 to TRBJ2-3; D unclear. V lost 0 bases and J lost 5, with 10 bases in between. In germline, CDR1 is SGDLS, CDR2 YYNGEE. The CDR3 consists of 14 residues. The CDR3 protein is CASSVGSVQDTQYF. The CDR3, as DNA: TGTGCCAGCAGCGTAGGGTCAGTGCAAGATACGCAGTATTTT.

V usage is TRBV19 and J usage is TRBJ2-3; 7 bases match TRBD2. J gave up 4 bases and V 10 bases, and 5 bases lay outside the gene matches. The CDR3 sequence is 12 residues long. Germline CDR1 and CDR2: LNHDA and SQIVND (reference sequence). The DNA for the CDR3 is TGTGCCACGAGCGGGAATTCAGATACGCAGTATTTT. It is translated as CATSGNSDTQYF.

This CDR3 is CASSIGQVLRETQYF. The CDR3 DNA reads as TGTGCCAGCAGCATAGGACAGGTCCTGAGGGAGACCCAGTACTTC. The genes are TRBV6-2 or TRBV6-3 and TRBJ2-5; 7 bases agree with TRBD1. J gave up 5 bases and V 6 bases, and 12 bases lay outside the gene matches. Germline assignment: CDR1 MNHEY and CDR2 SVGEGT. CDR3 length: 15 amino acids.

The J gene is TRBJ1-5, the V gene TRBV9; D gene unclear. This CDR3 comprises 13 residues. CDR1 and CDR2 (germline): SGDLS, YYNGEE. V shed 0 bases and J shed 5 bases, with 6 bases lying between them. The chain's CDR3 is CASSVAPDQPQHF. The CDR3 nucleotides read TGTGCCAGCAGCGTAGCTCCCGATCAGCCCCAGCATTTT.

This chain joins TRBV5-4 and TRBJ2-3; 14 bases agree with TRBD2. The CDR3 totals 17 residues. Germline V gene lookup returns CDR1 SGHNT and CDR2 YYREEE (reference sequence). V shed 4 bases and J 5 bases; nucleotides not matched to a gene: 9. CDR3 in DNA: TGTGCCAGCAGCGCCCGACTAGCGGGAGGGCCGGTAGATACGCAGTATTTT. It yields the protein CASSARLAGGPVDTQYF.

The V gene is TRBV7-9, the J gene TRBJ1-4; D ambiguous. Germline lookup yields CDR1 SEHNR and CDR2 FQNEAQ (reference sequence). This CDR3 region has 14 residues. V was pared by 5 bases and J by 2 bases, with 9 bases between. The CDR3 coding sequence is TGTGCCAGCAGCGCTACGGGGACTAATGAAAAACTGTTTTTT. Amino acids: CASSATGTNEKLFF. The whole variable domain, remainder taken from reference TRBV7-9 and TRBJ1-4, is DTGVSQNPRHKITKRGQNVTFRCDPISEHNRLYWYRQTLGQGPEFLTYFQNEAQLEKSRLLSDRFSAERPKGSFSTLEIQRTEQGDSAMYLCASSATGTNEKLFFGSGTQLSVL.

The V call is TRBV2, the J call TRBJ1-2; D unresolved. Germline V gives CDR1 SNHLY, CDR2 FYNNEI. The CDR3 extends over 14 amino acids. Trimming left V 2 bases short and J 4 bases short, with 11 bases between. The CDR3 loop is CASSERRAGYGYTF. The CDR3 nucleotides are TGTGCCAGCAGTGAACGGCGGGCAGGCTATGGCTACACCTTC.

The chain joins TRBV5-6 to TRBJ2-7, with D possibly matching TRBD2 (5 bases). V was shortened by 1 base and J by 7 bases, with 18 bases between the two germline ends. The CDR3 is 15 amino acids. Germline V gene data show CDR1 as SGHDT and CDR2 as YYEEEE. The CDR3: CASSLKRSAGGEQYF. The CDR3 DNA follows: TGTGCCAGCAGCTTGAAGAGGTCTGCCGGCGGGGAGCAGTACTTC.

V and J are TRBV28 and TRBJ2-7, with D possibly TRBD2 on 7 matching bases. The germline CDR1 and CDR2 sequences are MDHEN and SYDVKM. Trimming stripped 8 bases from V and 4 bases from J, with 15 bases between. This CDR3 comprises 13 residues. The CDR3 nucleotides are TGTGCCAGCGGAAGAAGGGGGGGGTACGAGCAGTACGTC. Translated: CASGRRGGYEQYV.

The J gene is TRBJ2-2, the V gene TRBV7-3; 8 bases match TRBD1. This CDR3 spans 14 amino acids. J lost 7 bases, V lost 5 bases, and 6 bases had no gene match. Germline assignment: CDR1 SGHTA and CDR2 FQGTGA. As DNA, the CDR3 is TGTGCCAGCAGCCCCGGGACAGGTATCGGGGAGCTGTTTTTT. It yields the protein CASSPGTGIGELFF.

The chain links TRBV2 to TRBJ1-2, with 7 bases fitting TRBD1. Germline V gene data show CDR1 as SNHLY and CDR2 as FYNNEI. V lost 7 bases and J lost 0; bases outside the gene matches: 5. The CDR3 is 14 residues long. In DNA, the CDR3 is TGTGCCAGCAATACAGGGGCGACTAACTATGGCTACACCTTC. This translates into CASNTGATNYGYTF.

The CDR3 sequence is CASGGAVGNQPQHF. The CDR3 bases are TGTGCCAGCGGGGGGGCGGTGGGCAATCAGCCCCAGCATTTT. J is TRBJ1-5 and V is TRBV27, with D maybe TRBD1 (6 bases). V was clipped by 8 bases and J by 2 bases, with 13 bases between them. Germline CDR1 and CDR2: MNHEY and SMNVEV (reference sequence). The CDR3 is 14 residues long.

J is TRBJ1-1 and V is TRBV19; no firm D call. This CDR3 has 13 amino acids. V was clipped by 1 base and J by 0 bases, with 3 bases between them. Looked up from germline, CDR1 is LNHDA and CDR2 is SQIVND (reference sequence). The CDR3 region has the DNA TGTGCCAGTAGTATAGCTGTGAACACTGAAGCTTTCTTT. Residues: CASSIAVNTEAFF.

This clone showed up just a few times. DNA for the CDR3: TGTGCCAGCTCACCAGAGGTACCGTCACCCCTCCACTTT. Its translation: CASSPEVPSPLHF. The chain has TRBV18 and TRBJ1-6; no clear D. Trimming shortened V by 2 bases and J by 10 bases, and 9 bases separated the two germline ends. Germline V lookup: CDR1 KGHSH, CDR2 LQKENI. The CDR3 extends over 13 amino acids.

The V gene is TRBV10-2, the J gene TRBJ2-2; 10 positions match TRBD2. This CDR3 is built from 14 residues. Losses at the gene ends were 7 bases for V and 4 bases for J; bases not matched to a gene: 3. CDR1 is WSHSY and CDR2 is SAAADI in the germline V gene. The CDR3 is CASKRTSGTGELFF. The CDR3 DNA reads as TGCGCCAGCAAACGGACTAGCGGCACCGGGGAGCTGTTTTTT.

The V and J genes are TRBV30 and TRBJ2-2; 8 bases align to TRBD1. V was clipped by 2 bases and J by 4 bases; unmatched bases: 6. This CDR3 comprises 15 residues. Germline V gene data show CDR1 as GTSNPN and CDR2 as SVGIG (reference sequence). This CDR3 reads CAWSLGTGSTGELFF. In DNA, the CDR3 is TGTGCCTGGAGTTTGGGGACAGGTAGCACCGGGGAGCTGTTTTTT.

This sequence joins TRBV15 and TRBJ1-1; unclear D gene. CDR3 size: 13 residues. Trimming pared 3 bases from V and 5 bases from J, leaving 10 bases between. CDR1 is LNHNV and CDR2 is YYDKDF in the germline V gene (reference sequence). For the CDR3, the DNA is TGTGCCACCAGCAGGGAGAGAGGGACTGAAGCTTTCTTT. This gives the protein CATSRERGTEAFF.

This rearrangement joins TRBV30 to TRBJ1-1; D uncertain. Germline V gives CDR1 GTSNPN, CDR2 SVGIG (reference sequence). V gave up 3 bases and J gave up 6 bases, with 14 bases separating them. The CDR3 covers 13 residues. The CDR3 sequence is CAWRKNTVAEAFF. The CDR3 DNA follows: TGTGCCTGGAGGAAAAATACAGTGGCTGAAGCTTTCTTT.

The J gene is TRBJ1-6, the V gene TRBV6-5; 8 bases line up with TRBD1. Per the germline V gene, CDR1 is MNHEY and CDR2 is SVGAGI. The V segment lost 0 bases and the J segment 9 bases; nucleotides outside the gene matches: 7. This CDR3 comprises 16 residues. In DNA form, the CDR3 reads TGTGCCAGCAGTTACTCTATAGGACAGGGTCGTTCACCCCTCCACTTT. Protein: CASSYSIGQGRSPLHF.

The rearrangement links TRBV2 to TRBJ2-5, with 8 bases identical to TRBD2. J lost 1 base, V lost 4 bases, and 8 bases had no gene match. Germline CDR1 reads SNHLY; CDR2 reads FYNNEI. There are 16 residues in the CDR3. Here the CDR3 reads CASSVTSSGVQETQYF. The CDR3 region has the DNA TGTGCCAGCAGTGTTACGAGTAGCGGGGTCCAAGAGACCCAGTACTTC.